The rows below give T cell receptor beta chains drawn from one sample of a study of Graves' ophthalmopathy and Graves' hyperthyroidism. TCRdb called the multiplex PCR reads again in MiXCR, with one record for every CDR3 protein. The sample lists fewer than 650,000 distinct CDR3 sequences; about 24% were seen once. Sequencing was carried out using peripheral blood. These receptors were taken from a woman aged 18-30 years with stable Graves' hyperthyroidism. Some clones in this sample may be carry-over from other donors' samples. The CDR3 runs from the conserved cysteine through the conserved F or W. Each record gives: J gene, clone size, V gene, D gene, CDR3 protein, CDR3 DNA. D genes are given only for firm matches. Expanded clones are given a class, and other clones once, few, many or no size at all.

j_gene: TRBJ2-1; abundance: -; v_gene: TRBV6-1; d_gene: TRBD1; CDR3aa: CASLDRDGSYNEQFF; CDR3nt: TGTGCCAGCTTGGACAGGGACGGCTCCTACAATGAGCAGTTCTTC
j_gene: TRBJ1-1; abundance: many; v_gene: TRBV6-1; d_gene: -; CDR3aa: CASRTGGSAEAFF; CDR3nt: TGTGCCAGCAGGACGGGGGGCAGCGCTGAAGCTTTCTTT
j_gene: TRBJ2-7; abundance: few; v_gene: TRBV6-1; d_gene: -; CDR3aa: CAVSTAGRSYEQYF; CDR3nt: TGTGCCGTCAGCACGGCAGGTCGCTCCTACGAGCAGTACTTC
j_gene: TRBJ1-1; abundance: -; v_gene: TRBV27; d_gene: -; CDR3aa: CASSQPRGVGNTEAFF; CDR3nt: TGTGCCAGCAGCCAACCCCGGGGGGTTGGGAACACTGAAGCTTTCTTT
j_gene: TRBJ2-7; abundance: many; v_gene: TRBV6-5; d_gene: -; CDR3aa: CASSYGRSNYEQYF; CDR3nt: TGTGCCAGCAGTTACGGGCGCAGTAACTACGAGCAGTACTTC
j_gene: TRBJ2-2; abundance: many; v_gene: TRBV20-1; d_gene: TRBD1; CDR3aa: CSARNRDSLNTGELFF; CDR3nt: TGCAGTGCTAGAAATCGGGACAGTCTGAACACCGGGGAGCTGTTTTTT
j_gene: TRBJ2-7; abundance: many; v_gene: TRBV10-3; d_gene: TRBD2; CDR3aa: CAISDTSAEQYF; CDR3nt: TGTGCCATCAGTGACACTAGCGCCGAGCAGTACTTC
j_gene: TRBJ2-5; abundance: many; v_gene: TRBV6-1; d_gene: TRBD1; CDR3aa: CASSHRGRGQETQYF; CDR3nt: TGTGCCAGCAGCCACAGGGGGCGCGGGCAAGAGACCCAGTACTTC
j_gene: TRBJ2-5; abundance: few; v_gene: TRBV29-1; d_gene: TRBD2; CDR3aa: CSAGGRVETQYF; CDR3nt: TGCAGCGCGGGAGGTCGAGTAGAGACCCAGTACTTC
j_gene: TRBJ1-1; abundance: -; v_gene: TRBV20-1; d_gene: -; CDR3aa: CSARPTGGNTEAFF; CDR3nt: TGCAGTGCTAGACCGACAGGCGGAAACACTGAAGCTTTCTTT
j_gene: TRBJ1-2; abundance: -; v_gene: TRBV29-1; d_gene: TRBD1; CDR3aa: CSVLSGQGARGYTF; CDR3nt: TGCAGCGTCCTTTCGGGACAGGGGGCAAGAGGCTACACCTTC